In this sample, the clone carrying this TCR beta chain turned up a few times. Its antigen is currently unknown. A single base separates this from a much larger clone, so it may be a read error. The data originate from a study of T-cell memory formation after mild COVID-19. Study context: TCR clusters were mostly confined to one donor each.

5'RACE primed from the constant segment yielded TCR alpha and TCR beta cDNA libraries bearing sample barcodes and UMIs. TCRdb analysed the 5' RACE reads with MiXCR anew, one entry per CDR3 protein. The profile shows under 400,000 distinct CDR3 sequences, 28% of them singletons. Notes on the study in general: Nothing confirmed that second-wave clones peaking on day 37 were specific for SARS-CoV-2. Contracting CD8+ clones were enriched in EMRA, CD4+ mainly in CM and EM.

V dropped 3 bases and J dropped 2; count of bases not matched to a gene: 1. Germline V gene data show CDR1 as MNHEY and CDR2 as SMNVEV (reference sequence). This CDR3 spans 14 amino acids. The sample was PBMCs or a T cell subset sorted from them (not recorded which). This sequence joins TRBV27 and TRBJ1-5, with 7 bases identical to TRBD1. The sequence was obtained from an adult woman who had mild COVID-19 (a few samples of this study predate the infection). Cell type and time point are not known. CDR3 residues: CASSFTGGNQPQHF. The DNA for the CDR3 is TGTGCCAGCAGTTTTACAGGGGGCAATCAGCCCCAGCATTTT.